This T cell receptor beta chain was profiled in a study of T cell repertoires in cytomegalovirus infection. About the study: Public TCR beta signatures provided an indication of both CMV infection and a matching HLA type.

TCRdb recomputed calls from the reads with MiXCR, one row per CDR3 protein. The sample lists approximately 97,000 distinct CDR3 sequences; approximately 16% were seen once. Trimming removed 4 bases at V and 4 bases at J, with 14 bases between. The length of the CDR3 is 13 residues. Looked up from germline, CDR1 is SQVTM and CDR2 is ANQGSEA. General study results and limits: Summed frequency of public TCR beta families distinguished CMV carriers with the relevant HLA.

Only a few counts were recorded for this clonotype. Antigen specificity is unknown. The chain couples TRBV29-1 to TRBJ2-7; a weak D match, TRBD2 (6 bases). The source of this sequence is a human donor in good health (CMV status not recorded). Some clones in this sample may be carry-over from other donors' samples. The sample was PBMCs. CDR3 residues: CSVVREGTYEQYF. CDR3 nucleotides: TGCAGCGTTGTGCGGGAAGGAACGTACGAGCAGTACTTC.